Following are 30 T cell receptor beta chains from one sample sequenced in a study of cytomegalovirus exposure and HLA in healthy donors. PCR primers comprised 60 Vbeta and 13 Jbeta primers. Here immunoSEQ multiplex PCR was the method, and the copy in TCRdb shows in-frame clones only, minus some. Seen here are under 200,000 clones, 60% to 80% observed once, and the top ten hold around an eighth. The sequenced material came from PBMCs. These receptors were taken from a man in his fifties in good health and CMV-seropositive.

The chain is built from TRBV5-1 and TRBJ2-7; D is possibly TRBD1 (5 bases). Germline-derived CDR1 and CDR2 are SGHRS and YFSETQ. Trimming removed 4 bases at V and 6 bases at J, with 14 bases between. The CDR3 totals 13 residues. The CDR3: CASSEAGLGEQYF. The CDR3 nucleotides read TGCGCCAGCAGCGAGGCAGGGCTCGGCGAGCAGTACTTC.

The V and J genes are TRBV5-5 and TRBJ2-5, with D possibly matching TRBD1 (8 bases). This CDR3 region has 18 residues. The V gene's germline CDR1 is SGHKS and CDR2 YYEKEE (reference sequence). V lost 4 bases and J lost 4, with 26 bases in between. The CDR3 reads CASSRRGRGGTGTETQYF. The CDR3 DNA sequence: TGTGCCAGCAGCAGACGGGGGAGGGGTGGGACAGGAACAGAGACCCAGTACTTC.

This clone is a singleton in its sample. The J gene is TRBJ1-3, the V gene TRBV7-9; D not resolved. From germline, CDR1 is SEHNR and CDR2 FQNEAQ (reference sequence). There are 15 residues in the CDR3. V shed 4 bases and J shed 0 bases, with 10 bases lying between them. The CDR3 region has the DNA TGTGCCAGCAGCTCTTCGGCGGGCTCTGGAAACACCATATATTTT. It is translated as CASSSSAGSGNTIYF.

The rearrangement uses TRBV11-1 and TRBJ2-4; D is possibly TRBD2 (6 bases). The ends were cut back, 5 bases at V and 6 bases at J, with 11 bases in the middle. Germline V gives CDR1 SGHAT, CDR2 FQDESV (reference sequence). The CDR3 totals 13 residues. In nucleotides, the CDR3 is TGTGCCAGCAGCCAAGGACTAAGAAACATTCAGTACTTC. This translates into CASSQGLRNIQYF.

The chain employs TRBV28 and TRBJ2-2; weak D call: TRBD2 (5 bases). This CDR3 region has 13 residues. V gave up 10 bases and J gave up 2 bases, with 11 bases separating them. Germline V lookup: CDR1 MDHEN, CDR2 SYDVKM. The chain's CDR3 is CATATTNTGELFF. The CDR3, as DNA: TGTGCCACCGCGACTACCAACACCGGGGAGCTGTTTTTT.

This chain uses TRBV6-5 with TRBJ1-3; 7 nucleotides agree with TRBD1. The CDR3 totals 15 residues. Germline assignment: CDR1 MNHEY and CDR2 SVGAGI. V was clipped by 6 bases and J by 0 bases; unmatched bases: 5. DNA of the CDR3: TGTGCCAGCAGGACAACAGGGGACTCTGGAAACACCATATATTTT. Translating gives CASRTTGDSGNTIYF.

The rearrangement joins TRBV28 to TRBJ2-7; 9 positions agree with TRBD1. CDR1 and CDR2 from the germline V gene are MDHEN and SYDVKM. Trimming cost V 5 bases and J 7 bases; bases outside gene matches: 15. The CDR3 runs 16 residues. CDR3 in DNA: TGTGCCAGCAGTAAAACCCCGGGGACAGGGTCTTCAGAGCAGTACTTC. Translating gives CASSKTPGTGSSEQYF.

The chain combines TRBV7-3 with TRBJ2-1, with a tentative D call TRBD1 (6 bases). The germline V and J ends were trimmed by 4 bases and 5 bases, with 9 bases remaining between them. The CDR3 loop spans 13 amino acids. In germline, CDR1 is SGHTA, CDR2 FQGTGA. The CDR3 is CASSSGHNNEQFF. The CDR3 DNA follows: TGTGCCAGCAGCTCGGGACACAACAATGAGCAGTTCTTC.

This sequence joins TRBV18 and TRBJ1-1; D unresolved. From germline, CDR1 is KGHSH and CDR2 LQKENI. The CDR3 extends over 14 amino acids. Trimming pared 6 bases from V and 6 bases from J, leaving 17 bases between. CDR3 sequence reads: CASSQVRTRAEAFF. The CDR3 DNA reads as TGTGCCAGCTCGCAGGTGAGGACTAGGGCTGAAGCTTTCTTT.

This rearrangement joins TRBV6-5 to TRBJ2-5; possibly TRBD1 for D (6 bases). The ends were cut back, 4 bases at V and 1 base at J, with 10 bases in the middle. The V gene's germline CDR1 is MNHEY and CDR2 SVGAGI. The CDR3 length is 14 residues. The CDR3 DNA follows: TGTGCCAGCAGTTTTGCACAGGGCCAAGAGACCCAGTACTTC. This sequence encodes CASSFAQGQETQYF.

In DNA form, the CDR3 reads TGTGCCAGCAGCTTCCCGGACAGGGGCGAGACCCAGTACTTC. Translated: CASSFPDRGETQYF. The rearrangement links TRBV7-9 to TRBJ2-5; 9 bases are shared with TRBD1. Losses at the gene ends were 3 bases for V and 5 bases for J; bases not matched to a gene: 4. The CDR3 is made up of 14 amino acids. CDR1 is SEHNR and CDR2 is FQNEAQ in the germline V gene (reference sequence).

This clone was found a few times. The genes are TRBV5-1 and TRBJ1-2; weak D call: TRBD1 (5 bases). The germline V and J ends were trimmed by 2 bases and 2 bases, with 13 bases remaining between them. The germline CDR1 and CDR2 sequences are SGHRS and YFSETQ. This CDR3 comprises 15 residues. The CDR3 nucleotides read TGCGCCAGCAGCTTAAGGCAGGGAAGCAACTATGGCTACACCTTC. Translated, it gives CASSLRQGSNYGYTF.

V usage is TRBV7-9 and J usage is TRBJ1-2; D gene unclear. Trimming stripped 5 bases from V and 5 bases from J, with 9 bases between. CDR3 size: 12 residues. CDR1 and CDR2 (germline): SEHNR, FQNEAQ (reference sequence). The CDR3 bases are TGTGCCAGCAGCCAAGAGGGATATGGCTACACCTTC. Its protein is CASSQEGYGYTF.

This chain uses TRBV6-5 with TRBJ1-2, with 8 bases identical to TRBD1. The germline CDR1 and CDR2 sequences are MNHEY and SVGAGI. V lost 6 bases and J lost 9; bases outside the gene matches: 15. The CDR3 is 15 residues long. This CDR3 is CASSPISAGGESYTF. The CDR3 nucleotides are TGTGCCAGCAGCCCCATCTCGGCAGGGGGCGAAAGCTACACCTTC.

The chain couples TRBV11-2 to TRBJ2-2; D remains ambiguous. Trimming cost V 5 bases and J 4 bases, with 2 bases left between them. The CDR3 is made up of 11 amino acids. The germline V gene encodes CDR1 SGHAT and CDR2 FQNNGV. The CDR3 nucleotides are TGTGCCAGCAGCCTCACCGGGGAGCTGTTTTTT. It yields the protein CASSLTGELFF.

The chain recombines TRBV2 with TRBJ2-2; maybe TRBD2 (5 bases). CDR3 length: 12 amino acids. CDR1 and CDR2 from the germline V gene are SNHLY and FYNNEI. The V end lost 3 bases, the J end lost 6 bases, and 5 bases lay between the germline ends. The CDR3 DNA sequence: TGTGCCAGCAGTGACGGGGCCGGGGAGCTGTTTTTT. Translating gives CASSDGAGELFF. Drawing the rest from reference TRBV2 and TRBJ2-2, the complete variable domain is EPEVTQTPSHQVTQMGQEVILRCVPISNHLYFYWYRQILGQKVEFLVSFYNNEISEKSEIFDDQFSVERPDGSNFTLKIRSTKLEDSAMYFCASSDGAGELFFGEGSRLTVL.

This clone was found a few times. The chain employs TRBV15 and TRBJ1-1, with D possibly matching TRBD1 (5 bases). CDR3 length: 17 amino acids. CDR1 is LNHNV, CDR2 YYDKDF, per germline (reference sequence). V gave up 2 bases and J gave up 6 bases, with 22 bases separating them. The DNA for the CDR3 is TGTGCCACCAGCAGAAAAAGGATCGGGGGAAGAATGCCTGAAGCTTTCTTT. Translation gives CATSRKRIGGRMPEAFF.

The chain uses TRBV7-2 and TRBJ2-4; D perhaps matches TRBD1 (6 bases). Trimming pared 5 bases from V and 2 bases from J, leaving 10 bases between. Looked up from germline, CDR1 is SGHTA and CDR2 is FQGNSA. This CDR3 is 14 amino acids long. The CDR3 loop reads CASSPTGTKNIQYF. The CDR3 bases are TGTGCCAGCAGCCCAACAGGGACCAAAAACATTCAGTACTTC.

The rearrangement uses TRBV4-1 and TRBJ1-2; the D is unclear. Trimming took 3 bases from V and 1 from J, leaving 12 bases between them. The CDR3 consists of 15 residues. The germline gives CDR1 MGHRA, CDR2 YSYEKL. CDR3 region: CASSQSFSVNYGYTF. As DNA, the CDR3 is TGCGCCAGCAGCCAGTCCTTTTCCGTTAACTATGGCTACACCTTC.

Comment on this clone: Other DNA variants within this sample encode the same CDR3. This chain uses TRBV18 with TRBJ2-5; 9 bases agree with TRBD1. The ends lost 1 base at V and 0 bases at J; junction bases unmatched: 3. Per germline, CDR1 KGHSH and CDR2 LQKENI. CDR3 length equals 16 residues. The CDR3 coding sequence is TGTGCCAGCTCACCACGACAGGGGGGGTACCAAGAGACCCAGTACTTC. Protein product: CASSPRQGGYQETQYF.

V usage is TRBV29-1 and J usage is TRBJ2-7; 7 bases are shared with TRBD1. The germline V gene encodes CDR1 SQVTM and CDR2 ANQGSEA. V gave up 6 bases and J gave up 5 bases; unmatched junction bases: 4. The length of the CDR3 is 11 residues. The CDR3 DNA reads TGCAGCGTCCTACAGGGGAACGAGCAGTACGTC. Residues: CSVLQGNEQYV.

The chain is built from TRBV5-6 and TRBJ1-2; no clear D gene. Trimming removed 1 base from V and 2 bases from J, with 12 bases in between. Germline V gene lookup returns CDR1 SGHDT and CDR2 YYEEEE. This CDR3 has 15 residues. The CDR3 sequence is CASSLLAGGNYGYTF. In DNA form, the CDR3 reads TGTGCCAGCAGCTTGCTCGCAGGCGGGAACTATGGCTACACCTTC.

Only a few counts were recorded for this clone. The genes are TRBV15 and TRBJ1-5; TRBD1 matches 8 bases. Unmatched junction bases numbered 3, after V lost 6 bases and J lost 5 bases. This CDR3 is built from 13 residues. In germline, CDR1 is LNHNV, CDR2 YYDKDF (reference sequence). CDR3 nucleotide sequence: TGTGCCACCAGTCAGGGGGCGTATCAGCCCCAGCATTTT. It yields the protein CATSQGAYQPQHF. The variable domain in full, with the rest retrieved from reference TRBV15 and TRBJ1-5, is DAMVIQNPRYQVTQFGKPVTLSCSQTLNHNVMYWYQQKSSQAPKLLFHYYDKDFNNEADTPDNFQSRRPNTSFCFLDIRSPGLGDTAMYLCATSQGAYQPQHFGDGTRLSIL.

The chain employs TRBV28 and TRBJ1-6; weak D call: TRBD1 (6 bases). The germline V gene has CDR1 MDHEN and CDR2 SYDVKM. The CDR3 is 14 amino acids. V was trimmed by 5 bases and J by 6 bases, leaving 11 bases between them. The CDR3 coding sequence is TGTGCCAGCAGTGTCAGGGGTCTTAATTCACCCCTCCACTTT. The encoded protein is CASSVRGLNSPLHF.

The chain joins TRBV2 to TRBJ2-5; tentative D call: TRBD2 (5 bases). Trimming took 0 bases from V and 1 from J, leaving 9 bases between them. Germline CDR1 and CDR2: SNHLY and FYNNEI. This CDR3 region has 15 residues. The DNA of the CDR3 is TGTGCCAGCAGTGAAGCGAGGACTTTCCAAGAGACCCAGTACTTC. It specifies CASSEARTFQETQYF.

The chain uses TRBV27 and TRBJ1-4; 7 nucleotides match TRBD1. Looked up from germline, CDR1 is MNHEY and CDR2 is SMNVEV (reference sequence). Unmatched junction bases numbered 9, after V lost 7 bases and J lost 4 bases. This CDR3 has 15 residues. CDR3 sequence reads: CASKTTGNRNEKLFF. DNA of the CDR3: TGTGCCAGCAAAACGACAGGGAATCGTAATGAAAAACTGTTTTTT.

The chain's CDR3 is CASSLEWDTVYEQYF. The CDR3, as DNA: TGTGCCAGCAGCTTAGAGTGGGACACGGTCTACGAGCAGTACTTC. The chain is built from TRBV7-8 and TRBJ2-7; a possible D gene is TRBD1 (6 bases). The CDR3 loop spans 15 amino acids. V was shortened by 1 base and J by 3 bases, with 13 bases between the two germline ends. In germline, CDR1 is SGHVS, CDR2 FQNEAQ.

The gene calls are TRBV28 and TRBJ1-2; D perhaps matches TRBD1 (5 bases). V was cut by 5 bases and J by 7 bases, with 14 bases left in between. The CDR3 is made up of 13 amino acids. In germline, CDR1 is MDHEN, CDR2 SYDVKM. The CDR3 here is CASSPSGGSGYTF. Written as DNA, the CDR3 is TGTGCCAGCAGTCCTTCCGGGGGGTCTGGCTACACCTTC.

The chain combines TRBV7-8 with TRBJ1-5, with 10 bases that match TRBD1. Trimming took 5 bases from V and 4 from J; bases not matched to a gene: 5. CDR3 length: 15 residues. The germline V gene encodes CDR1 SGHVS and CDR2 FQNEAQ. CDR3 sequence: CASSGGQGENQPQHF. For the CDR3, the DNA is TGTGCCAGCAGCGGTGGACAGGGGGAGAATCAGCCCCAGCATTTT.

The chain links TRBV6-1 to TRBJ2-1; 10 bases line up with TRBD1. Germline lookup yields CDR1 MNHNS and CDR2 SASEGT. This CDR3 contains 15 residues. V lost 0 bases, J lost 7 bases, and 3 bases stayed unmatched. The CDR3 region is CASSEAGTGANEQFF. CDR3 nucleotide sequence: TGTGCCAGCAGTGAAGCGGGGACAGGGGCAAATGAGCAGTTCTTC.